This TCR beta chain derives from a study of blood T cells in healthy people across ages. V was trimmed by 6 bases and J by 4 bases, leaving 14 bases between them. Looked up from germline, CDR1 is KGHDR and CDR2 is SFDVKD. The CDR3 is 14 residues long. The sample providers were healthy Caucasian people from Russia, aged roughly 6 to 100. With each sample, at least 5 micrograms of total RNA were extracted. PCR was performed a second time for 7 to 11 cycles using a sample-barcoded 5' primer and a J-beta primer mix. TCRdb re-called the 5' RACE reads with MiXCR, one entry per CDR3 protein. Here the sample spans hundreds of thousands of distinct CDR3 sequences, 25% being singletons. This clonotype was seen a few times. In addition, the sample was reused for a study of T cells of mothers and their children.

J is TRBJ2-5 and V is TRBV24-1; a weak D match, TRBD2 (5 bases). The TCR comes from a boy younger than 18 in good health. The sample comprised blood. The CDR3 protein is CATSPPGVRETQYF. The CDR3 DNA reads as TGTGCCACCAGTCCCCCCGGGGTCAGAGAGACCCAGTACTTC.